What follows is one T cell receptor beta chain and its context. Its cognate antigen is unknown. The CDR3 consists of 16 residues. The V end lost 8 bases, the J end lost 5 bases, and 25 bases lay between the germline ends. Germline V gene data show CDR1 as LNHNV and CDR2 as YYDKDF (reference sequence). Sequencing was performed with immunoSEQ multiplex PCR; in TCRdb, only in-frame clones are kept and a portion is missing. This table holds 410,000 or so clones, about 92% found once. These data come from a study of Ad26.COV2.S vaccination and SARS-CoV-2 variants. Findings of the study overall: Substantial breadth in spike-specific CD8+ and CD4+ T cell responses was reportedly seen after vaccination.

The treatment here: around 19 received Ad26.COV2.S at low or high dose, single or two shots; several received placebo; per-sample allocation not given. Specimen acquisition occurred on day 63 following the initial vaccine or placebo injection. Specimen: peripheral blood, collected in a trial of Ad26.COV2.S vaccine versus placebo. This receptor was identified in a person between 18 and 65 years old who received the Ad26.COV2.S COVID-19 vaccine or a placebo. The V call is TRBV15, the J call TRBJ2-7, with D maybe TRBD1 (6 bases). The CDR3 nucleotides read TGTGCCACCCAACGGTCGCCTCCCGGGACACGGGACGAGCAGTACTTC. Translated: CATQRSPPGTRDEQYF.